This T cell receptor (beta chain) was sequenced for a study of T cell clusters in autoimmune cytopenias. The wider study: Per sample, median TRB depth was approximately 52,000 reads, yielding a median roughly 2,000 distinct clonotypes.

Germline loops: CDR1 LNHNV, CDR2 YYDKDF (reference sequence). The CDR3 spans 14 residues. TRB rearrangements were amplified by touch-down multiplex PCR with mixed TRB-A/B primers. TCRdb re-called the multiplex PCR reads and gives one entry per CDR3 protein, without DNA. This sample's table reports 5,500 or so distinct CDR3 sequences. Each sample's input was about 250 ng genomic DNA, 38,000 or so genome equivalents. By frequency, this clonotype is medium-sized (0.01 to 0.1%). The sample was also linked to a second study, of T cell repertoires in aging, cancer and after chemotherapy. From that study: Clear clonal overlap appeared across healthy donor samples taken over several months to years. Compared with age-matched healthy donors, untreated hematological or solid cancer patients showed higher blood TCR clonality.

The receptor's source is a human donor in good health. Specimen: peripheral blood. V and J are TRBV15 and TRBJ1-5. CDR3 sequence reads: CATSRYVGNQPQHF.